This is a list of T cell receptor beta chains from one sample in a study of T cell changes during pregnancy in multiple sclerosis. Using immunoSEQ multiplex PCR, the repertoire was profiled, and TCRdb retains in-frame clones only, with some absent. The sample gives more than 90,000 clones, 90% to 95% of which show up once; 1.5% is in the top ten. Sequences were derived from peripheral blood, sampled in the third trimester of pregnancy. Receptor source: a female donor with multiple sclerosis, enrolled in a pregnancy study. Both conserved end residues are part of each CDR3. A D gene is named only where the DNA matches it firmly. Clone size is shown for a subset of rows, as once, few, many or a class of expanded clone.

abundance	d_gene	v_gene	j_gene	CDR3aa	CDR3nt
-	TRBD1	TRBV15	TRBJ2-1	CATSQDRGDEQFF	TGTGCCACCAGCCAGGACAGGGGTGATGAGCAGTTCTTC
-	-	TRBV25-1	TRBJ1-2	CASRDYSRPGLGYTF	TGTGCCAGCAGGGACTACTCCCGCCCGGGGCTTGGCTACACCTTC
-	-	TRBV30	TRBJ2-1	CAWSTRISYNEQFF	TGTGCCTGGAGCACTCGAATCTCCTACAATGAGCAGTTCTTC
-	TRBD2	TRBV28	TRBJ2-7	CASSLQRGPYEQYF	TGTGCCAGCAGTCTCCAGCGGGGCCCGTACGAGCAGTACTTC
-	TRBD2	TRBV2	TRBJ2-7	CASSGLLAGGYEQYF	TGTGCCAGCAGTGGTCTACTAGCGGGCGGGTACGAGCAGTACTTC
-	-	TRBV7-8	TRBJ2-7	CASSLWAYEQYF	TGTGCCAGCAGCTTATGGGCTTACGAGCAGTACTTC
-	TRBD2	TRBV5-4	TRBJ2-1	CASGPRTSGSYNEQFF	TGTGCCAGCGGACCCCGGACTAGCGGCTCCTACAATGAGCAGTTCTTC
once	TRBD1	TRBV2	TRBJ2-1	CASIPGQVYNEQFF	TGTGCCAGCATCCCGGGACAGGTGTACAATGAGCAGTTCTTC
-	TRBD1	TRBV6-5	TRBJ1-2	CASSATRGRFGYTF	TGTGCCAGCAGCGCAACCAGGGGGCGCTTTGGCTACACCTTC
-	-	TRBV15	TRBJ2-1	CATSRDIPSYNEQFF	TGTGCCACCAGCAGAGATATCCCCTCCTACAATGAGCAGTTCTTC
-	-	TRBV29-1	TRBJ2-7	CSVMVGGGTYEQYF	TGCAGCGTGATGGTAGGGGGAGGGACCTACGAGCAGTACTTC
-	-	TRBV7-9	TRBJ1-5	CASSFYGPGDQPQHF	TGTGCCAGCAGCTTTTATGGCCCGGGGGATCAGCCCCAGCATTTT
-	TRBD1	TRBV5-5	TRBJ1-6	CASSFDRVSPLHF	TGTGCCAGCAGCTTCGACAGGGTTTCACCCCTCCACTTT
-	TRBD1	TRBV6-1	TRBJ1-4	CASSDRGQATNEKLFF	TGTGCCAGCAGTGACAGGGGGCAGGCAACTAATGAAAAACTGTTTTTT
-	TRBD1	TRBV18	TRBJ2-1	CASSLTLSGTGGGNEQFF	TGTGCCAGCTCACTAACTCTCTCCGGGACAGGGGGCGGGAATGAGCAGTTCTTC
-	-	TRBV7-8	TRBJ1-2	CASSLTHDSYTF	TGTGCCAGCAGCTTAACTCATGACAGCTACACCTTC
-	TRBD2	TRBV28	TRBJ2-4	CASTSSGRRSAKNIQYF	TGTGCCAGCACATCTAGCGGGAGAAGGTCGGCCAAAAACATTCAGTACTTC
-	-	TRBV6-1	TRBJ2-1	CASRAQGIPDEQFF	TGTGCCAGCAGGGCCCAGGGGATACCTGATGAGCAGTTCTTC
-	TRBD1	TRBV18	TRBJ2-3	CASITTGGSTDTQYF	TGTGCCAGCATTACCACAGGGGGAAGCACAGATACGCAGTATTTT
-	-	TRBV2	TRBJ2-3	CASSDSTDTQYF	TGTGCCAGCAGTGATAGTACAGATACGCAGTATTTT
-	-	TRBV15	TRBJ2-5	CATSRDNAAQYF	TGTGCCACCAGCAGGGATAACGCGGCCCAGTACTTC
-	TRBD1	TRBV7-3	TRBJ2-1	CAFSGTGVYNEQFF	TGTGCCTTCTCCGGGACAGGGGTTTACAATGAGCAGTTCTTC
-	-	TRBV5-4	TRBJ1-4	CASSSPGGNEKLFF	TGTGCCAGCAGCTCCCCGGGGGGGAATGAAAAACTGTTTTTT
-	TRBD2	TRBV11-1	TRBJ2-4	CASSDFGTSGNIQYF	TGTGCCAGCAGCGATTTTGGGACTAGCGGAAACATTCAGTACTTC
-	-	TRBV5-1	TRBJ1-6	CASSLAGGVGYSPLHF	TGCGCCAGCAGCTTGGCGGGGGGAGTGGGTTATTCACCCCTCCACTTT
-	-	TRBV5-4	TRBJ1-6	CASSRTGRGDNSPLHF	TGTGCCAGCAGCCGCACAGGGAGGGGGGATAATTCACCCCTCCACTTT
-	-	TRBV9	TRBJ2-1	CASSAGQGKVNEQFF	TGTGCCAGCAGCGCGGGACAAGGCAAGGTCAATGAGCAGTTCTTC
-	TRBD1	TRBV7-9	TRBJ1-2	CASALGTAAYTF	TGTGCCAGCGCCTTGGGGACAGCGGCCTACACCTTC
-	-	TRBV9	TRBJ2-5	CASSVAPGGRRETQYF	TGTGCCAGCAGCGTAGCCCCCGGGGGTCGGAGAGAGACCCAGTACTTC
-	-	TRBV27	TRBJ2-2	CASSLSPQGNTGELFF	TGTGCCAGCAGTTTATCACCACAGGGGAACACCGGGGAGCTGTTTTTT
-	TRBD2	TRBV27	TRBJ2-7	CASSAGGPYEQYF	TGTGCCAGCAGTGCGGGAGGGCCCTACGAGCAGTACTTC
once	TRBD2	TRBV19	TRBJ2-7	CASSTTSGGAWEQYF	TGTGCCAGTAGTACGACTAGCGGGGGGGCATGGGAGCAGTACTTC
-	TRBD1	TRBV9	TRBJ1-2	CASSEQGALYYGYTF	TGTGCCAGCAGCGAGCAGGGGGCGTTATACTATGGCTACACCTTC
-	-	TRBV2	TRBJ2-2	CASSELSGYTGELFF	TGTGCCAGCAGTGAACTCTCAGGTTACACCGGGGAGCTGTTTTTT
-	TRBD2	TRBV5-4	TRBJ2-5	CASSRLAGAEETQYF	TGTGCCAGCAGCCGACTAGCGGGAGCCGAGGAGACCCAGTACTTC
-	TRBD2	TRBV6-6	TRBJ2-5	CASRAAGEETQYF	TGTGCCAGCAGGGCCGCGGGGGAAGAGACCCAGTACTTC
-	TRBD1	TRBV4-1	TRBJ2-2	CASSQASRGTGELFF	TGCGCCAGCAGCCAAGCCTCCAGGGGGACCGGGGAGCTGTTTTTT
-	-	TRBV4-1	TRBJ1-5	CASSQDEQVHQPQHF	TGCGCCAGCAGCCAGGATGAGCAGGTTCATCAGCCCCAGCATTTT
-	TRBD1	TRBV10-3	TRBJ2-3	CAIRGGQGTDTQYF	TGTGCCATCAGGGGGGGACAGGGCACAGATACGCAGTATTTT
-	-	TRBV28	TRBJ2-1	CASSPADLSYNEQFF	TGTGCCAGCAGCCCAGCGGACCTCTCCTACAATGAGCAGTTCTTC
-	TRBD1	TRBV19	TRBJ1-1	CASSNRGPEAFF	TGTGCCAGTAGTAACAGGGGCCCTGAAGCTTTCTTT
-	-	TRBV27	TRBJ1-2	CASSLSSRDGYTF	TGTGCCAGCAGTTTATCTTCCCGGGATGGCTACACCTTC
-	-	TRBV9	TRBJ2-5	CASSVGSLEYQETQYF	TGTGCCAGCAGCGTAGGAAGCCTGGAGTACCAAGAGACCCAGTACTTC
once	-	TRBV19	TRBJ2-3	CASSLHSNTDTQYF	TGTGCCAGTAGTTTGCACAGTAACACAGATACGCAGTATTTT
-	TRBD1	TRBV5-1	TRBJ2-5	CATSYPGQQETQYF	TGCGCCACCTCCTACCCGGGACAGCAAGAGACCCAGTACTTC
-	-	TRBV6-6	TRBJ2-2	CASSYGGRGTGELFF	TGTGCCAGCAGTTACGGAGGGCGGGGCACCGGGGAGCTGTTTTTT
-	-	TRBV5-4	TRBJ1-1	CASSYSMREKALEAFF	TGTGCCAGCAGCTACTCTATGAGGGAGAAGGCGCTTGAAGCTTTCTTT
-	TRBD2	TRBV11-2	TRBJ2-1	CASSLQLAGPYNEQFF	TGTGCCAGCAGCCTCCAACTAGCGGGCCCTTACAATGAGCAGTTCTTC
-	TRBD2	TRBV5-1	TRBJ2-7	CASSLDPLGGFEQYF	TGCGCCAGCAGCTTGGATCCCCTCGGGGGGTTCGAGCAGTACTTC